The 22 T cell receptor beta chains below come from one sample, sequenced in a study of blood T cell repertoires in COVID-19. Here immunoSEQ multiplex PCR was the method, and the copy in TCRdb shows in-frame clones only, minus some. The data contain under 300,000 clones, more than 75% of them singletons. The specimen was peripheral blood. Source of these receptors: an elderly man with acute or convalescent COVID-19.

V and J are TRBV30 and TRBJ2-5; 10 nucleotides line up with TRBD1. Per germline, CDR1 GTSNPN and CDR2 SVGIG (reference sequence). The CDR3 loop spans 14 amino acids. The junction had 7 bases not matched to a gene; V was cut back by 4 bases and J by 5 bases. The CDR3 sequence is CAWNRQGAGETQYF. In nucleotides, the CDR3 is TGTGCCTGGAACCGACAGGGGGCCGGGGAGACCCAGTACTTC.

The chain carries TRBV6-1 and TRBJ1-1; D remains unclear. CDR3 size: 13 residues. Germline CDR1 and CDR2: MNHNS and SASEGT. Trimming shortened V by 3 bases and J by 7 bases, and 12 bases separated the two germline ends. CDR3 nucleotide sequence: TGTGCCAGCAGTGAGGATGACAATTTTGAAGCTTTCTTT. Translation gives CASSEDDNFEAFF.

The chain links TRBV19 to TRBJ2-4; the match to TRBD2 covers 10 bases. Germline assignment: CDR1 LNHDA and CDR2 SQIVND (reference sequence). V shed 3 bases and J 0 bases; nucleotides not matched to a gene: 2. This CDR3 comprises 16 residues. CDR3: CASSIRTSGAKNIQYF. CDR3 coding DNA: TGTGCCAGTAGTATTAGGACTAGCGGAGCCAAAAACATTCAGTACTTC.

V usage is TRBV7-2 and J usage is TRBJ2-5; tentatively, D is TRBD1 (5 bases). V was pared by 1 base and J by 7 bases, with 13 bases between. The CDR3 spans 14 residues. CDR1 is SGHTA and CDR2 is FQGNSA in the germline V gene. The CDR3 DNA sequence: TGTGCCAGCAGCTTAGACGGCAGGGAAGGGACCCAGTACTTC. Residues: CASSLDGREGTQYF.

V is TRBV19 and J is TRBJ2-1; 9 positions match TRBD1. Germline V gene lookup returns CDR1 LNHDA and CDR2 SQIVND (reference sequence). J gave up 7 bases and V 9 bases, and 10 bases lay outside the gene matches. The CDR3 loop spans 14 amino acids. In nucleotides, the CDR3 is TGTGCCAGCTCCGGACAGGGGTGGGGTAATGAGCAGTTCTTC. Amino acid sequence: CASSGQGWGNEQFF.

This chain connects TRBV15 to TRBJ1-1, with TRBD1 matching 11 bases. Trimming removed 3 bases from V and 11 bases from J; junction bases left unmatched: 2. CDR3 length equals 12 residues. The germline gives CDR1 LNHNV, CDR2 YYDKDF (reference sequence). CDR3 region: CATSRDRGLAFF. DNA of the CDR3: TGTGCCACCAGCAGGGACAGGGGGCTGGCTTTCTTT.

This rearrangement joins TRBV27 to TRBJ1-2, with D perhaps matching TRBD1 (6 bases). Trimming pared 4 bases from V and 5 bases from J, leaving 11 bases between. The CDR3 extends over 13 amino acids. The V gene's germline CDR1 is MNHEY and CDR2 SMNVEV (reference sequence). The DNA for the CDR3 is TGTGCCAGCAGTTCTGACAGGTGGTATGGCTACACCTTC. Protein product: CASSSDRWYGYTF.

V usage is TRBV4-1 and J usage is TRBJ2-1; 11 positions agree with TRBD2. There are 15 residues in the CDR3. In germline, CDR1 is MGHRA, CDR2 YSYEKL. With V trimmed by 0 bases and J by 6 bases, 1 base remained unmatched. DNA of the CDR3: TGCGCCAGCAGCCAAGAGGGACTAGCGGCCAATGAGCAGTTCTTC. This gives the protein CASSQEGLAANEQFF.

The gene calls are TRBV3-1 (or the pseudogene TRBV3-2) and TRBJ1-2; D is perhaps TRBD1 (6 bases). This CDR3 is built from 16 residues. Trimming removed 2 bases from V and 6 bases from J, with 19 bases in between. Germline CDR1 is LGHDT and CDR2 is YNNKEL (reference sequence). CDR3 region: CASSQLGGREYHGYTF. DNA of the CDR3: TGTGCCAGCAGCCAATTAGGGGGTCGAGAATACCATGGCTACACCTTC.

The chain uses TRBV11-2 and TRBJ1-1; tentatively, D is TRBD1 (6 bases). Germline-derived CDR1 and CDR2 are SGHAT and FQNNGV. This CDR3 spans 14 amino acids. Trimming removed 1 base at V and 0 bases at J, with 6 bases between. The CDR3 spells CASSLGQVNTEAFF. Written as DNA, the CDR3 is TGTGCCAGCAGCTTAGGACAGGTGAACACTGAAGCTTTCTTT.

The rearrangement joins TRBV5-4 to TRBJ1-4; 9 bases agree with TRBD1. Germline assignment: CDR1 SGHNT and CDR2 YYREEE (reference sequence). V was pared by 1 base and J by 8 bases, with 6 bases of the junction left unmatched. The CDR3 loop spans 15 amino acids. CDR3 amino acids: CASSLSRDRAEKLFF. As DNA, the CDR3 is TGTGCCAGCAGCTTGTCCCGGGACAGGGCCGAAAAACTGTTTTTT.

The V call is TRBV3-1 (or the pseudogene TRBV3-2), the J call TRBJ2-2; D is undetermined. V dropped 0 bases and J dropped 1 base, with 9 bases sitting between them. The length of the CDR3 is 16 residues. Germline V gives CDR1 LGHDT, CDR2 YNNKEL (reference sequence). In DNA, the CDR3 is TGTGCCAGCAGCCAAGAGGGCCTGCGGAACACCGGGGAGCTGTTTTTT. Protein product: CASSQEGLRNTGELFF.

The chain carries TRBV5-1 and TRBJ2-1; D possibly corresponds to TRBD1 (6 bases). The germline V and J ends were trimmed by 6 bases and 5 bases, with 18 bases remaining between them. The CDR3 loop spans 15 amino acids. CDR1 and CDR2 (germline): SGHRS, YFSETQ. The CDR3 reads CASTLTGLGHNEQFF. For the CDR3, the DNA is TGCGCCAGCACCCTTACAGGGTTAGGGCACAATGAGCAGTTCTTC.

V gene TRBV6-5 combines with J gene TRBJ1-2; 7 positions match TRBD1. Trimming removed 8 bases from V and 4 bases from J; junction bases left unmatched: 10. This CDR3 is 14 amino acids long. Germline V CDR1 and CDR2: MNHEY, SVGAGI. In DNA form, the CDR3 reads TGTGCCAGCGGCTCGGGACAGCGGTCCTATGGCTACACCTTC. Amino acid sequence: CASGSGQRSYGYTF.

The chain combines TRBV18 with TRBJ1-3; a possible D gene is TRBD1 (5 bases). Per the germline V gene, CDR1 is KGHSH and CDR2 is LQKENI. V was shortened by 0 bases and J by 1 base, with 10 bases between the two germline ends. CDR3 length: 16 residues. CDR3 region: CASSPPNPGSGNTIYF. The CDR3 nucleotides read TGTGCCAGCTCACCACCCAATCCAGGGTCTGGAAACACCATATATTTT.

This chain connects TRBV6-5 to TRBJ2-1; perhaps TRBD1 as D (6 bases). Trimming took off 5 bases at V and 3 bases at J, with 8 bases between the two ends. This CDR3 region has 13 residues. CDR1 and CDR2 from the germline V gene are MNHEY and SVGAGI. CDR3 coding DNA: TGTGCCAGCAGTCCGGACAGCTACAATGAGCAGTTCTTC. It codes for CASSPDSYNEQFF.

The chain uses TRBV6-5 and TRBJ1-1; D remains ambiguous. Trimming removed 4 bases from V and 11 bases from J, with 17 bases in between. CDR1 and CDR2 (germline): MNHEY, SVGAGI. There are 13 residues in the CDR3. CDR3 sequence reads: CASSSPSWSEAFF. The CDR3 DNA reads as TGTGCCAGCAGTTCCCCCAGCTGGTCGGAGGCTTTCTTT.

The chain joins TRBV9 to TRBJ2-7, with 9 bases lining up with TRBD1. Germline assignment: CDR1 SGDLS and CDR2 YYNGEE. The V and J ends lost 3 bases and 0 bases, in that order; junction bases with no gene match: 4. The CDR3 loop spans 15 amino acids. The CDR3 bases are TGTGCCAGCAGCGCAACAGGGGGCGGCTCCTACGAGCAGTACTTC. This encodes CASSATGGGSYEQYF.

The genes are TRBV11-2 and TRBJ2-7, with D perhaps matching TRBD2 (5 bases). CDR1 is SGHAT and CDR2 is FQNNGV in the germline V gene. This CDR3 has 11 residues. Trimming took off 7 bases at V and 4 bases at J, with 8 bases between the two ends. Written as DNA, the CDR3 is TGTGCCAGCACCCGAGGGTACGAGCAGTACTTC. Translated: CASTRGYEQYF. The full variable domain, with the rest looked up from reference TRBV11-2 and TRBJ2-7, is EAGVAQSPRYKIIEKRQSVAFWCNPISGHATLYWYQQILGQGPKLLIQFQNNGVVDDSQLPKDRFSAERLKGVDSTLKIQPAKLEDSAVYLCASTRGYEQYFGPGTRLTVT.

Notes on this clone: Relative to the germline gene, one junction end is altered; a read error may explain this. The rearrangement links TRBV7-7 to TRBJ1-1, with TRBD1 as a possible D gene (6 bases). Germline assignment: CDR1 SSHAT and CDR2 FNYEAQ (reference sequence). The CDR3 extends over 13 amino acids. CDR3: CASSPREGDRAFF. CDR3 DNA sequence: TGTGCTAGCAGCCCCCGTGAGGGGGATAGAGCTTTCTTT.

The chain employs TRBV3-1 (or the pseudogene TRBV3-2) and TRBJ2-7, with a tentative D call TRBD2 (5 bases). CDR3 size: 14 residues. V dropped 5 bases and J dropped 3 bases, with 14 bases sitting between them. Germline lookup yields CDR1 LGHDT and CDR2 YNNKEL (reference sequence). This CDR3 is CASSASTRGYEQYF. CDR3 bases: TGTGCCAGCAGCGCCTCGACCCGGGGCTACGAGCAGTACTTC.

The chain employs TRBV7-2 and TRBJ2-1; a weak D match, TRBD2 (7 bases). The CDR3 covers 16 residues. CDR1 and CDR2 from the germline V gene are SGHTA and FQGNSA. Trimming took 0 bases from V and 4 from J, leaving 13 bases between them. The CDR3 loop reads CASSLATAGTYNEQFF. As DNA, the CDR3 is TGTGCCAGCAGCTTAGCAACAGCGGGGACATACAATGAGCAGTTCTTC.